The clone carrying this T cell receptor (beta chain) was counted between two and nine times. Its matching antigen is unknown. Germline V gives CDR1 LGHNA, CDR2 YSLEER. The CDR3 sequence is 15 residues long. V dropped 0 bases and J dropped 5; count of bases not matched to a gene: 5. TCRdb keeps only in-frame clones here, not all; method: immunoSEQ multiplex PCR. The table lists 20,000 to 25,000 clones, with no singletons. On the day of bone marrow donation, the related graft donor provided peripheral blood. This specimen belongs to a study of T cells after posttransplantation cyclophosphamide. Whole-study findings and limits: TRB clonality was highly associated with recipient CMV seropositivity and reactivation. Blood and skin or GI T cell repertoires showed limited TRB overlap.

Sequencing input: PBMCs. The clonotype comes from a woman in her fifties or sixties in good health, CMV-negative, and a related stem cell transplant donor. The V and J genes are TRBV4-3 and TRBJ2-3; 7 positions match TRBD2. CDR3 residues: CASSQEGRGGDTQYF. The CDR3 DNA reads TGCGCCAGCAGCCAAGAAGGGAGGGGTGGAGATACGCAGTATTTT.